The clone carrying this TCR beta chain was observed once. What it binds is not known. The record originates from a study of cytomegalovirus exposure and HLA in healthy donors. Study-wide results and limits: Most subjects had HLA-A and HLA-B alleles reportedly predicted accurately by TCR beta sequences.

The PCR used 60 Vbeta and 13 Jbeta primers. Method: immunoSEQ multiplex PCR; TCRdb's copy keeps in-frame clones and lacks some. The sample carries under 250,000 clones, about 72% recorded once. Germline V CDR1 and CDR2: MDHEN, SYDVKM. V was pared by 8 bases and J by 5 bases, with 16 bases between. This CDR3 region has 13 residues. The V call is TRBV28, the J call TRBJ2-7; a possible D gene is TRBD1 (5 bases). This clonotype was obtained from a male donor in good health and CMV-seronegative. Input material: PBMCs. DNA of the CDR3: TGTGCCAGCGGTTATCAGGGTTACCACGAGCAGTACTTC. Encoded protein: CASGYQGYHEQYF.